The next 12 T cell receptor beta chains were all read from a single sample in a study of human T cells and chemical hapten exposure. Time point described: pre-sensitization, week 0. Specified treatment: therapeutic diphenylcyclopropenone sensitization with weekly scalp DPC. TCRdb used MiXCR to reprocess the RACE reads, holding one entry per CDR3 protein. The top ten hold around 2.5% of the sample, which has around 250,000 distinct CDR3 sequences, over 8% seen once. The input for sequencing was whole blood, taken in connection with sensitization to the hapten diphenylcyclopropenone (DPC). The receptors here all came from a woman between 40 and 55 years old with alopecia areata. Some clones in this sample may be carry-over from other donors' samples.

This clonotype was observed at least ten times. V gene TRBV9 combines with J gene TRBJ2-7; TRBD2 agrees at 14 bases. The CDR3 consists of 17 residues. Germline CDR1 is SGDLS and CDR2 is YYNGEE. Trimming removed 0 bases from V and 1 base from J; junction bases left unmatched: 3. CDR3 nucleotide sequence: TGTGCCAGCAGCGTAGGACTAGCGGGAGGGTTGTCCTACGAGCAGTACTTC. Amino acid sequence: CASSVGLAGGLSYEQYF.

J is TRBJ2-5 and V is TRBV7-2; TRBD2 is a possible D gene (5 bases). The CDR3 sequence is 13 residues long. V was trimmed by 8 bases and J by 0 bases, leaving 10 bases between them. The germline V gene has CDR1 SGHTA and CDR2 FQGNSA. CDR3 sequence reads: CASGLAYQETQYF. The CDR3, as DNA: TGTGCCAGCGGTCTAGCCTACCAAGAGACCCAGTACTTC.

This clonotype appeared once. This sequence joins TRBV14 and TRBJ2-1; D remains ambiguous. The CDR3 is 16 residues long. Germline values: CDR1 SGHDN, CDR2 FVKESK. V was clipped by 2 bases and J by 0 bases, with 11 bases between them. The CDR3 loop reads CASSQRLTDSYNEQFF. CDR3 nucleotide sequence: TGTGCCAGCAGCCAACGGCTGACGGACTCCTACAATGAGCAGTTCTTC.

This clonotype was detected ten times or more. The J gene is TRBJ1-1, the V gene TRBV6-5; tentatively, D is TRBD1 (5 bases). V dropped 2 bases and J dropped 6 bases, with 13 bases sitting between them. Per the germline V gene, CDR1 is MNHEY and CDR2 is SVGAGI. The CDR3 runs 14 residues. The chain's CDR3 is CASSYMGQGPEAFF. The CDR3 nucleotides are TGTGCCAGCAGTTACATGGGGCAGGGCCCTGAAGCTTTCTTT.

A few counts support this clonotype. The V call is TRBV2, the J call TRBJ2-7; a weak D match, TRBD1 (6 bases). This CDR3 is 15 amino acids long. CDR1 is SNHLY, CDR2 FYNNEI, per germline. V dropped 3 bases and J dropped 2 bases, with 14 bases sitting between them. Here the CDR3 reads CASSDGDITPYEQYF. CDR3 DNA: TGTGCCAGCAGTGATGGGGACATAACTCCCTACGAGCAGTACTTC.

The chain is built from TRBV24-1 and TRBJ2-1; 10 nucleotides align to TRBD2. V lost 9 bases and J lost 6; bases outside the gene matches: 7. This CDR3 comprises 14 residues. The germline CDR1 and CDR2 sequences are KGHDR and SFDVKD. The CDR3 reads CATGQREGINEQFF. The CDR3 DNA is TGTGCCACCGGCCAGCGGGAGGGTATCAATGAGCAGTTCTTC.

V is TRBV6-1 and J is TRBJ2-5; D possibly uses TRBD1 or TRBD2 (6 bases each). Germline V lookup: CDR1 MNHNS, CDR2 SASEGT. This CDR3 is 15 amino acids long. The V gene lost 8 bases and the J gene lost 1 base, with 17 bases spanning the gap. CDR3 DNA sequence: TGTGCCAGCTCCAAACGGGGGCGACTCCAAGAGACCCAGTACTTC. It encodes CASSKRGRLQETQYF.

This clonotype showed up just a few times. The chain joins TRBV6-2 or TRBV6-3 to TRBJ1-6; 7 bases align to TRBD1. After removal of 2 bases from V and 10 bases from J, the junction contained 5 bases not matched to a gene. This CDR3 spans 14 amino acids. Germline assignment: CDR1 MNHEY and CDR2 SVGEGT. The CDR3 protein is CASSYPQGISPLHF. The CDR3 DNA is TGTGCCAGCAGTTACCCACAGGGGATATCACCCCTCCACTTT.

The gene calls are TRBV5-1 and TRBJ1-2; D might be TRBD1 (6 bases). Germline CDR1 SGHRS, CDR2 YFSETQ. The CDR3 covers 14 residues. V lost 6 bases and J lost 1, with 13 bases in between. The CDR3 here is CASKTVRGNYGYTF. The CDR3 DNA reads as TGCGCCAGCAAAACCGTCAGGGGTAACTATGGCTACACCTTC.

This clonotype has ten or more counts. The genes are TRBV7-2 and TRBJ1-1; no firm D call. The CDR3 sequence is 13 residues long. V shed 2 bases and J shed 1 base, with 5 bases lying between them. In germline, CDR1 is SGHTA, CDR2 FQGNSA. Here the CDR3 reads CASSLLRNTEAFF. The CDR3 nucleotides read TGTGCCAGCAGCTTACTGAGGAACACTGAAGCTTTCTTT. Filled out from reference TRBV7-2 and TRBJ1-1, the complete variable domain reads GAGVSQSPSNKVTEKGKDVELRCDPISGHTALYWYRQSLGQGLEFLIYFQGNSAPDKSGLPSDRFSAERTGGSVSTLTIQRTQQEDSAVYLCASSLLRNTEAFFGQGTRLTVV.

The sample holds a few counts of this clonotype. The chain is built from TRBV5-4 and TRBJ2-1; D may match TRBD1 or TRBD2 (6 bases each). This CDR3 is built from 15 residues. Trimming left V 0 bases short and J 7 bases short, with 14 bases between. The germline gives CDR1 SGHNT, CDR2 YYREEE (reference sequence). The CDR3: CASSLDSWGANEQFF. DNA of the CDR3: TGTGCCAGCAGCTTGGACAGTTGGGGGGCAAATGAGCAGTTCTTC. Complete variable domain (other parts from reference TRBV5-4 and TRBJ2-1): ETGVTQSPTHLIKTRGQQVTLRCSSQSGHNTVSWYQQALGQGPQFIFQYYREEENGRGNFPPRFSGLQFPNYSSELNVNALELDDSALYLCASSLDSWGANEQFFGPGTRLTVL.

The table lists this clonotype with many counts. The rearrangement joins TRBV18 to TRBJ1-1; D is unclear. V lost 1 base, J lost 8 bases, and 11 bases lay in between. Germline V CDR1 and CDR2: KGHSH, LQKENI. CDR3 length equals 13 residues. CDR3 in amino acids: CASSPQNSREAFF. The CDR3 coding sequence is TGTGCCAGCTCACCACAAAACAGCCGAGAAGCTTTCTTT. The complete variable domain, with remaining parts taken from reference TRBV18 and TRBJ1-1, reads NAGVMQNPRHLVRRRGQEARLRCSPMKGHSHVYWYRQLPEEGLKFMVYLQKENIIDESGMPKERFSAEFPKEGPSILRIQQVVRGDSAAYFCASSPQNSREAFFGQGTRLTVV.